This TCR beta chain was identified in a study of blood T cells in healthy people across ages. Regarding the study as a whole: One million T cells yielded diversity estimates that were considered underestimates.

This clonotype was counted ten times or more. Antigen unknown. Germline CDR1 reads KGHDR; CDR2 reads SFDVKD. V was cut by 4 bases and J by 5 bases, with 19 bases left in between. The CDR3 totals 16 residues. The use of a sample-barcoded 5' primer and a J-beta primer mix characterized a second PCR of roughly 7 to 11 cycles. One entry per CDR3 protein results from TCRdb running MiXCR on the 5' RACE reads. The sample lists 1.5 million to 2 million distinct CDR3 sequences, 25% to 30% occurring once. The sample was blood. This TCR was recovered from a young woman in good health. The chain uses TRBV24-1 and TRBJ2-5; D is unclear. The CDR3: CATSDSTGLGWETQYF. The CDR3 nucleotides read TGTGCCACCAGTGACTCTACGGGTCTTGGATGGGAGACCCAGTACTTC.